This entry lists 18 T cell receptor beta chains sequenced from one sample in a study of cytomegalovirus exposure and HLA in healthy donors. PCR amplification relied on 60 Vbeta primers (plus 13 Jbeta primers). Sequenced by immunoSEQ multiplex PCR; TCRdb stores in-frame clones only, minus some. Of 120,000 to 150,000 clones detected, just over 70% appear once; the ten largest clones hold approximately 1.8%. Sequenced material: PBMCs. The receptors shown here come from a woman in her twenties or thirties in good health and CMV-seronegative.

The chain links TRBV27 to TRBJ2-7; D gene uncertain. The CDR3 extends over 13 amino acids. Trimming took off 6 bases at V and 1 base at J, with 10 bases between the two ends. Germline V lookup: CDR1 MNHEY, CDR2 SMNVEV (reference sequence). The CDR3 loop reads CASRPQRSYEQYF. CDR3 nucleotide sequence: TGTGCCAGCAGGCCCCAACGGTCCTACGAGCAGTACTTC.

The chain couples TRBV28 to TRBJ2-5; TRBD2 agrees at 8 bases. Trimming took 8 bases from V and 5 from J; bases not matched to a gene: 7. The germline V gene has CDR1 MDHEN and CDR2 SYDVKM. CDR3 size: 13 residues. CDR3: CASFPGTRETQYF. DNA of the CDR3: TGTGCCAGCTTTCCGGGGACTAGGGAGACCCAGTACTTC.

The V gene is TRBV10-2, the J gene TRBJ2-5, with TRBD1 matching over 7 bases. Matching the DNA end better, TRBJ2-7 makes the J call doubtful. Germline CDR1 is WSHSY and CDR2 is SAAADI. The CDR3 is 13 residues long. CDR3 sequence: CASNLGQTYEQYF. As DNA, the CDR3 is TGCGCCAGCAACCTGGGACAGACCTACGAGCAGTACTTC.

The chain couples TRBV30 to TRBJ1-1; D not resolved. CDR1 is GTSNPN, CDR2 SVGIG, per germline (reference sequence). This CDR3 is 14 amino acids long. Trimming shortened V by 1 base and J by 1 base, and 10 bases separated the two germline ends. The CDR3, as DNA: TGTGCCTGGAGTGGACGGGAAGAGAACACTGAAGCTTTCTTT. This sequence encodes CAWSGREENTEAFF. The variable domain in full, completed from reference TRBV30 and TRBJ1-1, reads SQTIHQWPATLVQPVGSPLSLECTVEGTSNPNLYWYRQAAGRGLQLLFYSVGIGQISSEVPQNLSASRPQDRQFILSSKKLLLSDSGFYLCAWSGREENTEAFFGQGTRLTVV.

This clone was detected once. The chain uses TRBV7-3 and TRBJ2-2; no clear D. The CDR3 consists of 13 residues. Germline CDR1 is SGHTA and CDR2 is FQGTGA. V lost 1 base to trimming and J lost 5 bases, with 5 bases between them. This chain's CDR3 is CASSLSPTGELFF. The DNA of the CDR3 is TGTGCCAGCAGCTTAAGTCCGACCGGGGAGCTGTTTTTT.

The chain employs TRBV19 and TRBJ2-1, with TRBD1 matching over 8 bases. The germline V gene encodes CDR1 LNHDA and CDR2 SQIVND (reference sequence). The CDR3 is 17 amino acids. Unmatched junction bases numbered 10, after V lost 6 bases and J lost 0 bases. The CDR3 loop is CASSPPDRGLSYNEQFF. The DNA of the CDR3 is TGTGCCAGTAGCCCTCCCGACAGGGGTCTCTCCTACAATGAGCAGTTCTTC.

V usage is TRBV18 and J usage is TRBJ2-5; no clear D gene. The V gene's germline CDR1 is KGHSH and CDR2 LQKENI. V dropped 0 bases and J dropped 5 bases, with 13 bases sitting between them. The CDR3 loop spans 15 amino acids. The chain's CDR3 is CASSPPGRVAETQYF. DNA of the CDR3: TGTGCCAGCTCACCACCTGGTCGAGTCGCGGAGACCCAGTACTTC.

The rearrangement joins TRBV6-5 to TRBJ1-6; 7 bases line up with TRBD1. The CDR3 extends over 15 amino acids. Germline V gene sequence: CDR1 MNHEY, CDR2 SVGAGI. V lost 5 bases, J lost 11 bases, and 12 bases stayed unmatched. The DNA for the CDR3 is TGTGCCAGCAGTCAGGGGGACCCCTCAGGGACACCCCTCCACTTT. Translating gives CASSQGDPSGTPLHF.

The chain links TRBV7-2 to TRBJ2-2, with D tentatively TRBD2 (5 bases). Trimming cost V 2 bases and J 1 base, with 8 bases left between them. Looked up from germline, CDR1 is SGHTA and CDR2 is FQGNSA. The CDR3 runs to 15 residues. This CDR3 reads CASSLSAVNTGELFF. CDR3 sequence (DNA): TGTGCCAGCAGCTTATCAGCGGTGAACACCGGGGAGCTGTTTTTT.

This chain joins TRBV19 and TRBJ1-6; tentatively, D is TRBD1 (5 bases). Trimming removed 4 bases from V and 10 bases from J, with 11 bases in between. Germline loops: CDR1 LNHDA, CDR2 SQIVND (reference sequence). The CDR3 spans 13 residues. This CDR3 reads CASSSTRGSPLHF. The CDR3 region has the DNA TGTGCCAGTAGTAGTACCCGGGGGTCACCCCTCCACTTT. The entire variable domain, with the rest obtained from reference TRBV19 and TRBJ1-6, is as follows: DGGITQSPKYLFRKEGQNVTLSCEQNLNHDAMYWYRQDPGQGLRLIYYSQIVNDFQKGDIAEGYSVSREKKESFPLTVTSAQKNPTAFYLCASSSTRGSPLHFGNGTRLTVT.

The CDR3 DNA reads TGTGCCAGCAGGGTAGCGGGAGCTGGCGAGCAGTACTTC. It encodes CASRVAGAGEQYF. The chain employs TRBV7-8 and TRBJ2-7; 9 bases align to TRBD2. Germline-derived CDR1 and CDR2 are SGHVS and FQNEAQ. The V and J ends lost 6 bases and 6 bases, in that order; junction bases with no gene match: 6. This CDR3 is 13 amino acids long.

This clone showed up just once. The chain carries TRBV5-1 and TRBJ2-2; 8 bases fit TRBD1. Trimming cost V 4 bases and J 0 bases; bases outside gene matches: 2. In germline, CDR1 is SGHRS, CDR2 YFSETQ. This CDR3 is built from 15 residues. The CDR3 bases are TGCGCCAGCAGCCCGGGACAGGCGAACACCGGGGAGCTGTTTTTT. It specifies CASSPGQANTGELFF.

The chain recombines TRBV5-1 with TRBJ2-7; unclear D gene. CDR1 and CDR2 (germline): SGHRS, YFSETQ. The CDR3 consists of 13 residues. The V gene lost 4 bases and the J gene lost 2 bases, with 10 bases spanning the gap. This chain's CDR3 is CASSASLTYEQYF. The CDR3 DNA follows: TGCGCCAGCAGCGCCAGTTTGACCTACGAGCAGTACTTC.

The genes are TRBV7-2 and TRBJ2-5; D is unresolved. CDR1 and CDR2 from the germline V gene are SGHTA and FQGNSA. This CDR3 contains 13 residues. V dropped 1 base and J dropped 2 bases, with 5 bases sitting between them. DNA of the CDR3: TGTGCCAGCAGCTTAGGGCATCAAGAGACCCAGTACTTC. It is translated as CASSLGHQETQYF.

In its sample, this clone was seen a few times. The V call is TRBV6-1, the J call TRBJ2-3; 7 bases are a match to TRBD2. Per the germline V gene, CDR1 is MNHNS and CDR2 is SASEGT. This CDR3 contains 14 residues. Unmatched junction bases numbered 5, after V lost 2 bases and J lost 6 bases. CDR3 protein: CASSERRGGDTQYF. For the CDR3, the DNA is TGTGCCAGCAGTGAACGGAGGGGAGGGGATACGCAGTATTTT.

The V gene is TRBV6-5, the J gene TRBJ2-3; D call uncertain. This CDR3 has 13 residues. CDR1 is MNHEY, CDR2 SVGAGI, per germline. V was shortened by 6 bases and J by 1 base, with 8 bases between the two germline ends. The DNA of the CDR3 is TGTGCCAGCAGGATCCCAGGCACAGATACGCAGTATTTT. It yields the protein CASRIPGTDTQYF.

The chain recombines TRBV27 with TRBJ1-2, with 7 bases matching TRBD1. The V segment lost 6 bases and the J segment 5 bases; nucleotides outside the gene matches: 9. This CDR3 region has 14 residues. Germline assignment: CDR1 MNHEY and CDR2 SMNVEV (reference sequence). CDR3 in amino acids: CASRPQTGSYGYTF. The CDR3 region has the DNA TGTGCCAGCAGGCCCCAGACAGGGTCATATGGCTACACCTTC.

The chain combines TRBV7-6 with TRBJ1-4; D is possibly TRBD1 (5 bases). The length of the CDR3 is 13 residues. The germline CDR1 and CDR2 sequences are SGHVS and FNYEAQ. The ends were cut back, 5 bases at V and 8 bases at J, with 12 bases in the middle. The CDR3 reads CASSGGTSEKLFF. In DNA form, the CDR3 reads TGTGCCAGCAGCGGCGGGACTAGCGAAAAACTGTTTTTT.